The 12 T cell receptor beta chains presented below share a single source sample, sequenced in a study of post-analysis software for immune sequencing data. Study outcomes and limitations: Roughly 5 TRBV segments (TRBV5-6, TRBV5-1 and TRBV20-1 among them) occurred more frequently in patients than in controls.

Included in the TCR beta cDNA libraries were unique molecular identifiers. MiXCR was run by TCRdb on the PCR reads, yielding one entry per CDR3 protein. The table has about 210,000 distinct CDR3 sequences, about 30% seen once; the top ten hold nearly 3.5%. Their target antigens are unknown. Sequencing was performed on blood. These receptors were obtained from a girl younger than 18 with multiple sclerosis.

Turning to this clonotype: This may come from a read error, since a much larger clone is one base off. The rearrangement joins TRBV5-1 to TRBJ2-7; D may match TRBD1 or TRBD2 (5 bases each). The CDR3 length is 15 residues. Germline values: CDR1 SGHRS, CDR2 YFSETQ. The ends were cut back, 2 bases at V and 0 bases at J, with 12 bases in the middle. The CDR3 DNA sequence: TGCGCCAGCAGCTTCGGAGGACAACCCTCCTACGAGCAGTACTTC. Translated: CASSFGGQPSYEQYF.

V usage is TRBV12-3 or TRBV12-4 and J usage is TRBJ2-3, with 12 bases aligning to TRBD2. V shed 5 bases, J shed 3 bases, and the junction held 3 bases outside the gene matches. This CDR3 spans 15 amino acids. The CDR3 bases are TGTGCCAGCAGTCGACTAGCGGGGGTAACAGATACGCAGTATTTT. This encodes CASSRLAGVTDTQYF.

This clonotype was seen a few times. CDR3 region: CASSLPVYRTPNRKLFF. CDR3 sequence (DNA): TGTGCCAGCAGTTTACCTGTATATAGGACGCCTAATAGAAAACTGTTTTTT. V gene TRBV28 combines with J gene TRBJ1-4; D ambiguous. With 2 bases removed from V and 10 bases from J, the gap between germline ends came to 23 bases. This CDR3 is 17 amino acids long. Germline lookup yields CDR1 MDHEN and CDR2 SYDVKM.

This clonotype was observed at least ten times. The chain links TRBV6-2 or TRBV6-3 to TRBJ2-3; 8 positions agree with TRBD2. This CDR3 spans 13 amino acids. Germline V gene lookup returns CDR1 MNHEY and CDR2 SVGEGT. The trim removed 7 bases at V and 7 bases at J, leaving 7 bases unmatched. The CDR3 here is CASTRSGSNTQYF. CDR3 coding DNA: TGTGCCAGCACCAGAAGCGGGAGCAATACGCAGTATTTT.

The sample holds many counts of this clonotype. The chain is built from TRBV6-2 or TRBV6-3 and TRBJ1-1; possible D gene TRBD1, 5 bases. The CDR3 has 12 amino acids. The V end lost 6 bases, the J end lost 4 bases, and 9 bases lay between the germline ends. Germline V gene data show CDR1 as MNHEY and CDR2 as SVGEGT. The CDR3 region is CASSHRSTEAFF. CDR3 nucleotide sequence: TGTGCCAGCAGCCACAGGTCCACTGAAGCTTTCTTT.

This clonotype occurred a few times. J is TRBJ1-6 and V is TRBV28; 9 nucleotides line up with TRBD1. Germline CDR1 MDHEN, CDR2 SYDVKM. CDR3 length equals 16 residues. J lost 5 bases, V lost 2 bases, and 4 bases had no gene match. CDR3 loop: CASSLGTGKNNSPLHF. The CDR3 DNA sequence: TGTGCCAGCAGTTTAGGGACAGGGAAAAATAATTCACCCCTCCACTTT.

This clonotype appeared a few times. V gene TRBV20-1 combines with J gene TRBJ1-2; tentative D call: TRBD1 (5 bases). V gave up 5 bases and J gave up 4 bases, with 17 bases separating them. CDR3 length: 14 residues. In germline, CDR1 is DFQATT, CDR2 SNEGSKA (reference sequence). The DNA for the CDR3 is TGCAGTGCTGCCGACAGACTATCGGTCTATGGCTACACCTTC. This encodes CSAADRLSVYGYTF.

V usage is TRBV7-2 and J usage is TRBJ2-5, with D possibly called TRBD1 or TRBD2 (6 bases each). Germline V gene lookup returns CDR1 SGHTA and CDR2 FQGNSA. This CDR3 region has 15 residues. The V end lost 1 base, the J end lost 4 bases, and 13 bases lay between the germline ends. CDR3 loop: CASSLDPGAGETQYF. The CDR3 region has the DNA TGTGCCAGCAGCTTAGACCCGGGGGCTGGAGAGACCCAGTACTTC.

Points on this clonotype: A much bigger clone sits one base away, suggesting this may be a read error. The chain employs TRBV28 and TRBJ2-1; 11 bases map to TRBD2. V lost 8 bases, J lost 5 bases, and 11 bases stayed unmatched. The CDR3 sequence is 16 residues long. The germline V gene encodes CDR1 MDHEN and CDR2 SYDVKM. CDR3 nucleotides: TGTGCCAGCCGGACCGGACTAGCGGGTTCCCACAATGAGCAGTTCTTC. Its protein is CASRTGLAGSHNEQFF.

The J gene is TRBJ2-1, the V gene TRBV4-1, with 7 positions matching TRBD1. The CDR3 runs 14 residues. The germline gives CDR1 MGHRA, CDR2 YSYEKL. The trim removed 5 bases at V and 9 bases at J, leaving 10 bases unmatched. CDR3 sequence: CASSDHRGAGEQFF. In nucleotides, the CDR3 is TGCGCCAGCAGCGACCACAGGGGTGCAGGTGAGCAGTTCTTC.

In this sample, this clonotype turned up a few times. This chain links TRBV20-1 with TRBJ2-7; 9 bases line up with TRBD2. J gave up 0 bases and V 1 base, and 1 base lay outside the gene matches. CDR1 and CDR2 (germline): DFQATT, SNEGSKA (reference sequence). CDR3 length equals 14 residues. CDR3 amino acids: CSARGTSDSYEQYF. CDR3 DNA sequence: TGCAGTGCTAGAGGGACTAGCGACTCCTACGAGCAGTACTTC.

The chain has TRBV3-1 and TRBJ2-5; 8 bases fit TRBD1. CDR3 length: 15 amino acids. In germline, CDR1 is LGHDT, CDR2 YNNKEL (reference sequence). V lost 3 bases to trimming and J lost 5 bases; unmatched junction nucleotides: 8. CDR3 amino acids: CASSHRTGYGETQYF. Written as DNA, the CDR3 is TGTGCCAGCAGCCATCGGACAGGGTATGGGGAGACCCAGTACTTC.